These 11 T cell receptor beta chains came from one sample sequenced in a study of shared clonotypes between healthy human individuals. The repertoire was sequenced with immunoSEQ multiplex PCR; TCRdb's copy has only in-frame clones and lacks some. This sample carries 490,000 or so clones, roughly 85% of them seen once, and the ten largest clones take 9.5% to 15%. The sequencing input was PBMCs. The source of these receptors is a woman aged 40 to 50 in good health. Some clones in this sample may be carry-over from other donors' samples.

This clone was detected only a few times. This chain joins TRBV7-8 and TRBJ2-5, with 9 positions matching TRBD1. The CDR3 has 16 residues. Trimming took 5 bases from V and 2 from J; bases not matched to a gene: 9. The germline V gene has CDR1 SGHVS and CDR2 FQNEAQ. The CDR3 nucleotides are TGTGCCAGCAGCAGCCAGCCGGGACAGGGACAAGAGACCCAGTACTTC. Protein: CASSSQPGQGQETQYF.

V usage is TRBV7-2 and J usage is TRBJ1-5, with D unresolved. The CDR3 is made up of 17 amino acids. Germline CDR1 is SGHTA and CDR2 is FQGNSA. The germline V and J ends were trimmed by 2 bases and 0 bases, with 14 bases remaining between them. The DNA of the CDR3 is TGTGCCAGCAGCTTAACGGCAGGCCCGTATAGCAATCAGCCCCAGCATTTT. The encoded protein is CASSLTAGPYSNQPQHF.

This sequence joins TRBV28 and TRBJ2-1; 8 bases align to TRBD2. The CDR3 consists of 14 residues. CDR1 is MDHEN, CDR2 SYDVKM, per germline. J was trimmed by 4 bases and V by 6 bases; bases with no gene match: 5. CDR3 sequence: CASRTGLDYNEQFF. CDR3 coding DNA: TGTGCCAGCAGAACGGGACTAGATTACAATGAGCAGTTCTTC.

This clone was counted a single time. The chain carries TRBV5-6 and TRBJ1-5; D possibly corresponds to TRBD1 (6 bases). Trimming removed 1 base from V and 11 bases from J, with 22 bases in between. This CDR3 comprises 16 residues. The germline CDR1 and CDR2 sequences are SGHDT and YYEEEE. This CDR3 reads CASSLTAGDSFGTQHF. Written as DNA, the CDR3 is TGTGCCAGCAGCTTGACGGCAGGGGATAGCTTCGGGACCCAGCATTTT. Variable domain in full (rest from reference TRBV5-6 and TRBJ1-5): DAGVTQSPTHLIKTRGQQVTLRCSPKSGHDTVSWYQQALGQGPQFIFQYYEEEERQRGNFPDRFSGHQFPNYSSELNVNALLLGDSALYLCASSLTAGDSFGTQHFGDGTRLSIL.

This chain uses TRBV10-2 with TRBJ2-1; TRBD2 agrees at 10 bases. The ends lost 10 bases at V and 0 bases at J; junction bases unmatched: 18. CDR3 size: 19 residues. Germline V lookup: CDR1 WSHSY, CDR2 SAAADI. The CDR3 DNA follows: TGCGCCATTTCGGACCTCCCCTTACTAGCGGGACCCTCCTACAATGAGCAGTTCTTC. It translates to CAISDLPLLAGPSYNEQFF.

This clone was seen a single time. The chain employs TRBV5-1 and TRBJ2-5, with TRBD1 matching 8 bases. Germline V CDR1 and CDR2: SGHRS, YFSETQ. V lost 3 bases to trimming and J lost 7 bases; unmatched junction nucleotides: 8. The CDR3 consists of 14 residues. CDR3 bases: TGCGCCAGCAGCTCCATGGACAGGGAAGGGACCCAGTACTTC. Translating it yields CASSSMDREGTQYF.

The rearrangement uses TRBV18 and TRBJ2-2, with D unclear. V shed 1 base and J shed 7 bases, with 7 bases lying between them. CDR3 length: 13 residues. Germline V gene sequence: CDR1 KGHSH, CDR2 LQKENI. This CDR3 reads CASSPRAVGELFF. The CDR3, as DNA: TGTGCCAGCTCACCACGGGCTGTCGGGGAGCTGTTTTTT.

The chain combines TRBV28 with TRBJ1-6; TRBD1 matches at 7 bases. Looked up from germline, CDR1 is MDHEN and CDR2 is SYDVKM. The CDR3 contains 13 residues. J lost 15 bases, V lost 6 bases, and 11 bases had no gene match. The CDR3 is CASSRGTAKLLHF. In DNA, the CDR3 is TGTGCCAGCAGCAGGGGGACAGCGAAGCTCCTCCACTTT.

The chain carries TRBV27 and TRBJ2-2; TRBD1 matches 7 bases. The trim removed 3 bases at V and 4 bases at J, leaving 5 bases unmatched. This CDR3 is 15 amino acids long. CDR1 is MNHEY, CDR2 SMNVEV, per germline (reference sequence). The CDR3 reads CASSFDRVITGELFF. The CDR3 nucleotides are TGTGCCAGCAGTTTCGACAGGGTTATCACCGGGGAGCTGTTTTTT.

The chain recombines TRBV7-3 with TRBJ2-2, with D possibly being TRBD2 (5 bases). Germline V gene lookup returns CDR1 SGHTA and CDR2 FQGTGA. Trimming removed 4 bases from V and 7 bases from J, with 7 bases in between. There are 12 residues in the CDR3. The CDR3 reads CASSWEFGELFF. In DNA form, the CDR3 reads TGTGCCAGCAGCTGGGAGTTCGGGGAGCTGTTTTTT.

The rearrangement uses TRBV5-4 and TRBJ2-1, with 9 bases lining up with TRBD2. This CDR3 region has 16 residues. Germline-derived CDR1 and CDR2 are SGHNT and YYREEE (reference sequence). V shed 4 bases and J 2 bases; nucleotides not matched to a gene: 7. The CDR3 reads CASSPLTSGAYNEQFF. The CDR3 DNA follows: TGTGCCAGCAGCCCCTTGACTAGCGGAGCCTACAATGAGCAGTTCTTC.